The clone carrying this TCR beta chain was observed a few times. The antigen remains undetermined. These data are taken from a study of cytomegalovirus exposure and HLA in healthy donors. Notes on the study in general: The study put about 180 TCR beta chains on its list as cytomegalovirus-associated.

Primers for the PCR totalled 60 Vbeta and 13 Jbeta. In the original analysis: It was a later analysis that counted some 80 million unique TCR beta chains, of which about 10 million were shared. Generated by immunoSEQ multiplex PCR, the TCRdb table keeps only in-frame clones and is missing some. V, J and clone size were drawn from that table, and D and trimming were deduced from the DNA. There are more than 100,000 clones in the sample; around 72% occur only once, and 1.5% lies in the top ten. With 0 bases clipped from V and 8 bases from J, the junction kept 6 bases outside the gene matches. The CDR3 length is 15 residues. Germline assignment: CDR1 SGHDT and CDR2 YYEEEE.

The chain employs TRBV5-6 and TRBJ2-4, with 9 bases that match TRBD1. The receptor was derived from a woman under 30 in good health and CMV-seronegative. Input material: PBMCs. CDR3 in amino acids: CASSLGGQGKDIQYF. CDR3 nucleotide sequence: TGTGCCAGCAGCTTGGGTGGACAGGGGAAGGACATTCAGTACTTC. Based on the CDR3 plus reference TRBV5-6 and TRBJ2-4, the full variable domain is DAGVTQSPTHLIKTRGQQVTLRCSPKSGHDTVSWYQQALGQGPQFIFQYYEEEERQRGNFPDRFSGHQFPNYSSELNVNALLLGDSALYLCASSLGGQGKDIQYFGAGTRLSVL.